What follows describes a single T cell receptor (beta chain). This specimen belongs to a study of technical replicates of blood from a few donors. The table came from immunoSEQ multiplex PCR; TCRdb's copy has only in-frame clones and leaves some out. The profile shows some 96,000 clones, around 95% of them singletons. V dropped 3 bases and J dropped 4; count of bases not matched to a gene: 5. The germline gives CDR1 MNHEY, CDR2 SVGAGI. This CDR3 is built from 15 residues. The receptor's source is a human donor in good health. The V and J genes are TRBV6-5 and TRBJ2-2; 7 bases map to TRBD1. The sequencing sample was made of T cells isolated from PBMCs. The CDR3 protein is CASSYRTGRTGELFF. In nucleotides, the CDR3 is TGTGCCAGCAGTTATCGGACAGGCCGCACCGGGGAGCTGTTTTTT.